This T cell receptor (beta chain) stems from a study of T cell responses to AZD1222 COVID-19 vaccine. The data were produced by immunoSEQ multiplex PCR, yet TCRdb's version contains in-frame clones alone and is incomplete. The sample contains 120,000 to 150,000 clones, around nine tenths of which appear only once. CDR1 and CDR2 (germline): KGHSH, LQKENI. The germline V and J ends were trimmed by 3 bases and 0 bases, with 9 bases remaining between them. This CDR3 region has 15 residues. Specimen: peripheral blood, collected on day 0 of AZD1222 vaccination. This sequence was found in an adult in good health. The V call is TRBV18, the J call TRBJ1-5, with D tentatively TRBD1 (5 bases). The CDR3: CASSPEGYSNQPQHF. CDR3 coding DNA: TGTGCCAGCTCACCTGAGGGGTATAGCAATCAGCCCCAGCATTTT.